Sequencing of this T cell receptor (beta chain) was carried out in a study of shared clonotypes between healthy human individuals. At the level of the study: Per-donor plates numbered three CD4 naive, three CD4 memory, two CD8 naive and one CD8 memory.

All donors were healthy HIV-negative adults lacking recent acute infections or vaccinations. Measured with immunoSEQ multiplex PCR; TCRdb has only the in-frame clones, and not every one. Of some 2,400,000 clones in the sample, around 95% were seen once. Trimming at V came to 11 bases and at J to 2 bases, leaving 8 bases not matched to a gene. This CDR3 spans 14 amino acids. Per germline, CDR1 SGHAT and CDR2 FQNNGV. The chain combines TRBV11-2 with TRBJ2-3; 9 bases line up with TRBD2. Input material: naive CD4+ T cells sorted from blood. Subset reported: CD45RA+ positively selected. The origin of this receptor is a man aged 18 to 29 in good health. CDR3 DNA: TGTGCCGGAGGAGCGGGAGGAATCACAGATACGCAGTATTTT. This translates into CAGGAGGITDTQYF.